Following are 14 T cell receptor beta chains from one sample sequenced in a study of beta chain features in type 1 diabetes. Every bit of the isolated RNA underwent reverse transcription, so sequencing read expressed TCRB transcripts. Generated by immunoSEQ multiplex PCR, the TCRdb table keeps only in-frame clones and is missing some. The table lists a few hundred thousand clones, 9.5% to 12% of them singletons. Source material: naive CD4+ T cells from blood. The source is a woman younger than 45 in good health.

V and J are TRBV7-2 and TRBJ2-3; TRBD2 agrees at 11 bases. CDR3 length: 14 residues. The germline V gene encodes CDR1 SGHTA and CDR2 FQGNSA. Trimming removed 2 bases from V and 6 bases from J; junction bases left unmatched: 1. CDR3 sequence (DNA): TGTGCCAGCAGCTTACGACTAGCGGGGGATACGCAGTATTTT. It encodes CASSLRLAGDTQYF.

This clone was seen a few times. J is TRBJ2-7 and V is TRBV18, with D uncertain. Deletions cut 6 bases from V and 3 bases from J, with 12 bases between. This CDR3 spans 13 amino acids. The germline CDR1 and CDR2 sequences are KGHSH and LQKENI. The CDR3 protein is CASSRLESYEQYF. The CDR3 DNA sequence: TGTGCCAGCTCGCGACTGGAGAGCTACGAGCAGTACTTC.

The table lists this clone with a few counts. The chain's CDR3 is CASSLVGGWDTEAFF. The CDR3 region has the DNA TGTGCCAGCAGCTTAGTAGGGGGTTGGGACACTGAAGCTTTCTTT. This chain connects TRBV7-2 to TRBJ1-1; weak D call: TRBD1 (6 bases). The germline V gene encodes CDR1 SGHTA and CDR2 FQGNSA. This CDR3 contains 15 residues. The V and J ends lost 1 base and 3 bases respectively, with 12 bases between them. The whole variable domain, filled in from reference TRBV7-2 and TRBJ1-1, reads GAGVSQSPSNKVTEKGKDVELRCDPISGHTALYWYRQSLGQGLEFLIYFQGNSAPDKSGLPSDRFSAERTGGSVSTLTIQRTQQEDSAVYLCASSLVGGWDTEAFFGQGTRLTVV.

This clone showed up just a few times. This sequence joins TRBV29-1 and TRBJ2-3, with TRBD2 identical over 8 bases. Germline V gene data show CDR1 as SQVTM and CDR2 as ANQGSEA. The ends lost 6 bases at V and 4 bases at J; junction bases unmatched: 9. The CDR3 loop spans 14 amino acids. This CDR3 is CSVKGTSGPDTQYF. Written as DNA, the CDR3 is TGCAGCGTGAAGGGTACTAGCGGCCCAGATACGCAGTATTTT.

This clone occurred a few times. The chain links TRBV6-5 to TRBJ2-7, with 10 positions matching TRBD2. V lost 8 bases and J lost 1; bases outside the gene matches: 5. CDR3 length: 14 residues. The germline CDR1 and CDR2 sequences are MNHEY and SVGAGI. Here the CDR3 reads CASSGTSVSYEQYF. DNA for the CDR3: TGTGCCAGCTCCGGGACTAGCGTATCCTACGAGCAGTACTTC.

The rearrangement joins TRBV5-1 to TRBJ2-1; 7 bases line up with TRBD2. Germline lookup yields CDR1 SGHRS and CDR2 YFSETQ. The length of the CDR3 is 16 residues. The V and J ends lost 0 bases and 4 bases, in that order; junction bases with no gene match: 7. As DNA, the CDR3 is TGCGCCAGCAGCTTGGCCGGCGGCGGGGGATACAATGAGCAGTTCTTC. It encodes CASSLAGGGGYNEQFF.

A few counts support this clone. The chain recombines TRBV19 with TRBJ2-2; 7 bases are shared with TRBD1. The ends lost 9 bases at V and 0 bases at J; junction bases unmatched: 13. Germline lookup yields CDR1 LNHDA and CDR2 SQIVND (reference sequence). There are 17 residues in the CDR3. The CDR3 spells CASVNDRVTSNTGELFF. The DNA of the CDR3 is TGTGCCAGCGTTAATGACAGGGTAACTTCGAACACCGGGGAGCTGTTTTTT.

There are a few counts of this clone. V is TRBV9 and J is TRBJ1-4; TRBD1 agrees at 9 bases. The J segment lost 8 bases and the V segment lost 0 bases, leaving 8 bases of the junction unmatched. CDR1 is SGDLS, CDR2 YYNGEE, per germline. CDR3 length equals 16 residues. CDR3 region: CASSVAGDRVEEKLFF. CDR3 sequence (DNA): TGTGCCAGCAGCGTAGCGGGGGACAGGGTGGAGGAAAAACTGTTTTTT.

The chain carries TRBV7-2 and TRBJ2-4, with TRBD1 matching 10 bases. V shed 4 bases, J shed 2 bases, and the junction held 5 bases outside the gene matches. This CDR3 spans 16 amino acids. Germline assignment: CDR1 SGHTA and CDR2 FQGNSA. CDR3 protein: CASSSDRGRTKNIQYF. CDR3 DNA sequence: TGTGCCAGCAGCTCTGACAGGGGGCGAACCAAAAACATTCAGTACTTC.

This clone appeared a single time. An end of the junction differs from the germline gene, which may be a read error. The chain recombines TRBV7-7 with TRBJ2-7; 7 bases map to TRBD2. This CDR3 comprises 16 residues. The V gene's germline CDR1 is SSHAT and CDR2 FNYEAQ (reference sequence). CDR3 sequence (DNA): TGTGCTAGCAGCTCCCAAGAGGGCGGGAGTTCCTACGAGCAGTACTTC. This encodes CASSSQEGGSSYEQYF.

This clone showed up just a few times. The J gene is TRBJ1-2, the V gene TRBV30; D unclear. Germline V gene sequence: CDR1 GTSNPN, CDR2 SVGIG (reference sequence). The CDR3 extends over 13 amino acids. Trimming left V 2 bases short and J 4 bases short, with 11 bases between. CDR3 in DNA: TGTGCCTGGAGTCCCGGGGAGGGCTATGGCTACACCTTC. Translating gives CAWSPGEGYGYTF.

This chain joins TRBV7-3 and TRBJ2-2, with TRBD1 identical over 8 bases. This CDR3 spans 15 amino acids. J was trimmed by 4 bases and V by 5 bases; bases with no gene match: 6. Looked up from germline, CDR1 is SGHTA and CDR2 is FQGTGA. Here the CDR3 reads CASSPDRAPTGELFF. As DNA, the CDR3 is TGTGCCAGCAGCCCGGACAGGGCACCCACCGGGGAGCTGTTTTTT.

A single count supports this clone. CDR3 region: CASTPPTSGRFFF. In DNA, the CDR3 is TGTGCCAGCACTCCACCAACTAGCGGGAGATTCTTCTTC. The chain carries TRBV6-1 and TRBJ2-1; 11 nucleotides align to TRBD2. Germline V gene sequence: CDR1 MNHNS, CDR2 SASEGT. With V trimmed by 7 bases and J by 16 bases, 12 bases remained unmatched. The CDR3 has 13 amino acids.

The chain couples TRBV7-3 to TRBJ2-1; D possibly corresponds to TRBD2 (6 bases). Germline CDR1 reads SGHTA; CDR2 reads FQGTGA. V was cut by 3 bases and J by 0 bases, with 9 bases left in between. The CDR3 covers 15 residues. The CDR3 nucleotides are TGTGCCAGCAGCTTCGGGGGATCCTCCTACAATGAGCAGTTCTTC. Amino acid sequence: CASSFGGSSYNEQFF.